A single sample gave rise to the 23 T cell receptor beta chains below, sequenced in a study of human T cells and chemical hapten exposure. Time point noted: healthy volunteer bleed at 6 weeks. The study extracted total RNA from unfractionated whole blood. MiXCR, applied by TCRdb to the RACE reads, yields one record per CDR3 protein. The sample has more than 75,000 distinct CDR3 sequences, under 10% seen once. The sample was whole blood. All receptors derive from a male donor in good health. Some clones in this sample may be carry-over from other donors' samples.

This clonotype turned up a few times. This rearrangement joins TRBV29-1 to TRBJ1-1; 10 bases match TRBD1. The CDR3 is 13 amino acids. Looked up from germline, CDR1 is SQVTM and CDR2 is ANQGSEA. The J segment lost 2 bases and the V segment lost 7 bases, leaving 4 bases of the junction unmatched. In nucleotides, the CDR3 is TGCAGCGCCGGGACAGGGGCTAACACTGAAGCTTTCTTT. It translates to CSAGTGANTEAFF. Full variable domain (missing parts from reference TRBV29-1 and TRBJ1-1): SAVISQKPSRDICQRGTSLTIQCQVDSQVTMMFWYRQQPGQSLTLIATANQGSEATYESGFVIDKFPISRPNLTFSTLTVSNMSPEDSSIYLCSAGTGANTEAFFGQGTRLTVV.

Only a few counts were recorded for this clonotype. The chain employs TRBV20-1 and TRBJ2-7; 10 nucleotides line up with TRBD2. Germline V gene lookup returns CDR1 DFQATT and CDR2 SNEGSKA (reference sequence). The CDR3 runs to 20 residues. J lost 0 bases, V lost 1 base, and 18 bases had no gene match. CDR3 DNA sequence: TGCAGTGCTAGAGCTATGACCGTTACCGGGACTAGCGCTAGCTCCTACGAGCAGTACTTC. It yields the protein CSARAMTVTGTSASSYEQYF.

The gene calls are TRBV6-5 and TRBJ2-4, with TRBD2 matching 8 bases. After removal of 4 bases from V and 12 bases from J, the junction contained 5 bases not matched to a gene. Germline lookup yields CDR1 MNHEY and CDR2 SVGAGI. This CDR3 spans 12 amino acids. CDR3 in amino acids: CASSSPGTSQYF. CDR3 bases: TGTGCCAGCAGTTCACCCGGGACTAGTCAGTACTTC.

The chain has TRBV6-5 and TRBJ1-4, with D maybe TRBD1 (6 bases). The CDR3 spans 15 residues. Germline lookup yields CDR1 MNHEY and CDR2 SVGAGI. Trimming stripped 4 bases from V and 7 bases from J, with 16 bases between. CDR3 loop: CASSSPTTGGEKLFF. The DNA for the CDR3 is TGTGCCAGCAGTTCTCCAACGACAGGTGGTGAAAAACTGTTTTTT.

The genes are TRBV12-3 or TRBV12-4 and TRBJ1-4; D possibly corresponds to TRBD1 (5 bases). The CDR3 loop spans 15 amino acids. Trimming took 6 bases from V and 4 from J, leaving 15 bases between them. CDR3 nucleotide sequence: TGTGCCAGCAGCTCCCCGAGGGGAGTTAATGAAAAACTGTTTTTT. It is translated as CASSSPRGVNEKLFF.

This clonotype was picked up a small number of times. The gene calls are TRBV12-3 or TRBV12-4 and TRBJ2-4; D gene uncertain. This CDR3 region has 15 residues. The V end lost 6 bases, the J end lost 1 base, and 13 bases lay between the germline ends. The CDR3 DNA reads TGTGCCAGCAGCGACCTAACTTTGGCCAAAAACATTCAGTACTTC. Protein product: CASSDLTLAKNIQYF.

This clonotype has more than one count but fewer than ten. CDR3 coding DNA: TGCGCCAGCAGCCAGACCCCCTCCGGGACGATAAACACTGAAGCTTTCTTT. Protein product: CASSQTPSGTINTEAFF. V and J are TRBV4-3 and TRBJ1-1; maybe TRBD1 (5 bases). CDR1 and CDR2 from the germline V gene are LGHNA and YSLEER. This CDR3 has 17 amino acids. V was pared by 3 bases and J by 2 bases, with 19 bases between.

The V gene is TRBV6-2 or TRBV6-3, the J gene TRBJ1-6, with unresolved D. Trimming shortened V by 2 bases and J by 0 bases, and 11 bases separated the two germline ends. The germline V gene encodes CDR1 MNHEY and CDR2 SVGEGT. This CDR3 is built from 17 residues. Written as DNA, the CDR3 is TGTGCCAGCAGTTACGTTCGGACGAGCTCCTATAATTCACCCCTCCACTTT. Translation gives CASSYVRTSSYNSPLHF.

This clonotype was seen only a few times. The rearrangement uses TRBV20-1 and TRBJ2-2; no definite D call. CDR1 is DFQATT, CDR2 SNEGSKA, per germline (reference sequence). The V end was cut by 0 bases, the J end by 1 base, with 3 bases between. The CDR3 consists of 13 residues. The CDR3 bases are TGCAGTGCTAGAGATGTGAACACCGGGGAGCTGTTTTTT. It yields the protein CSARDVNTGELFF.

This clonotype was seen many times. CDR3 DNA sequence: TGTGCCAGCCTGGAACAGGGGAGGACTGAAGCTTTCTTT. Translated, it gives CASLEQGRTEAFF. This chain connects TRBV28 to TRBJ1-1; TRBD1 aligns across 7 bases. Losses at the gene ends were 8 bases for V and 5 bases for J; bases not matched to a gene: 8. Germline-derived CDR1 and CDR2 are MDHEN and SYDVKM. The CDR3 is 13 amino acids.

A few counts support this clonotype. The CDR3: CASSPRGPPTDEQYF. The CDR3 coding sequence is TGTGCCAGCAGCCCCAGGGGACCCCCAACCGACGAGCAGTACTTC. This rearrangement joins TRBV2 to TRBJ2-7, with D tentatively TRBD1 (6 bases). The V end lost 6 bases, the J end lost 5 bases, and 20 bases lay between the germline ends. Germline V gene lookup returns CDR1 SNHLY and CDR2 FYNNEI. This CDR3 has 15 amino acids.

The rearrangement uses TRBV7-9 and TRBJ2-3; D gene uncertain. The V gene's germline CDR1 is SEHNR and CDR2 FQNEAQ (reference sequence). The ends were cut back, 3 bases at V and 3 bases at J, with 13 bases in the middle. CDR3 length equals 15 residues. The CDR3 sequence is CASSFSILGTDTQYF. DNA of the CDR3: TGTGCCAGCAGCTTTAGTATATTAGGGACAGATACGCAGTATTTT.

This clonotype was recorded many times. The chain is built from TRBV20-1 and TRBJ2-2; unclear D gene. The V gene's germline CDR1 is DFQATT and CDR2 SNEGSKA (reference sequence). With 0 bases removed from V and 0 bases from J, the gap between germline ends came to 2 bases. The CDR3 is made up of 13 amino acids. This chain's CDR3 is CSAREPNTGELFF. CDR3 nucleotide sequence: TGCAGTGCTAGAGAACCGAACACCGGGGAGCTGTTTTTT.

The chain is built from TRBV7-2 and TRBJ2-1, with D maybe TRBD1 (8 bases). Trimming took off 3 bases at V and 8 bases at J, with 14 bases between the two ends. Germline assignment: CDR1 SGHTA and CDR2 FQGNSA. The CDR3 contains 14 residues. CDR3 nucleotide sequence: TGTGCCAGCAGCTTCCTACAGGGGGGGGATGAGCAGTTCTTC. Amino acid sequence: CASSFLQGGDEQFF.

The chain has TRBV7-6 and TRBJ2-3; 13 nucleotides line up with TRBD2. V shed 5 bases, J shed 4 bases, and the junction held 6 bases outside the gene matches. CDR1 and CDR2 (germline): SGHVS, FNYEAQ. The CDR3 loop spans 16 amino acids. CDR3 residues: CASSIWTSGSPDTQYF. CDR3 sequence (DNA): TGTGCCAGCAGCATCTGGACTAGCGGGAGCCCAGATACGCAGTATTTT.

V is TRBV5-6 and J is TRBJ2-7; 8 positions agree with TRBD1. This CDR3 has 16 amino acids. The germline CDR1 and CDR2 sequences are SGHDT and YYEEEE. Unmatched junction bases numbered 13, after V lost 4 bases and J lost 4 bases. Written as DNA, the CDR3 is TGTGCCAGCAGCAAACGGGACAGGCCACCATTTTACGAGCAGTACTTC. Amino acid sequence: CASSKRDRPPFYEQYF.

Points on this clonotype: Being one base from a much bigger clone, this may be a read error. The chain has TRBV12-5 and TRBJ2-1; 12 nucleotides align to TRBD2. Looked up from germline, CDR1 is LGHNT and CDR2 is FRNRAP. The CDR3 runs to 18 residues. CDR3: CASRLYRSSGRAYNEQFF. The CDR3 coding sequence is TGTGCTAGTCGTTTGTATCGTTCTAGCGGGAGGGCCTACAATGAGCAGTTCTTC.

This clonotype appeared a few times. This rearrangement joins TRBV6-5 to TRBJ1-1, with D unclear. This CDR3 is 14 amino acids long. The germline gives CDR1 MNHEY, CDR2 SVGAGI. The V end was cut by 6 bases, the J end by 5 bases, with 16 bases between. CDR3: CASSTSLGFTEAFF. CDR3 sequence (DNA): TGTGCCAGCAGCACCAGCCTGGGCTTTACTGAAGCTTTCTTT.

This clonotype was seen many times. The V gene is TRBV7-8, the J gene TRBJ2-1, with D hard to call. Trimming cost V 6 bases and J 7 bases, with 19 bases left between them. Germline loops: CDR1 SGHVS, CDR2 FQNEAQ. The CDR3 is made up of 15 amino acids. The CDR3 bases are TGTGCCAGCAGTTCTACGCGGAGCATGAATAATGAGCAGTTCTTC. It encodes CASSSTRSMNNEQFF.

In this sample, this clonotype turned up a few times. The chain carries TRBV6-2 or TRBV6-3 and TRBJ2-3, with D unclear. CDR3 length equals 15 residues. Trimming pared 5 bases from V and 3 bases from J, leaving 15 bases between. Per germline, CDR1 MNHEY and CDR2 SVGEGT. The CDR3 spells CASSHGPPATDTQYF. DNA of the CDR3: TGTGCCAGCAGTCATGGACCGCCGGCAACAGATACGCAGTATTTT.

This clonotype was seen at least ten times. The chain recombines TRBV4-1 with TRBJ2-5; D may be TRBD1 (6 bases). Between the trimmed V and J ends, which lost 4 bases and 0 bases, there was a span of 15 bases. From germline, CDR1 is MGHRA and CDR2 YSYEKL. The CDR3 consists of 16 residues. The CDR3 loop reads CASSLLLDSHQETQYF. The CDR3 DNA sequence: TGCGCCAGCAGCCTACTATTGGACAGCCACCAAGAGACCCAGTACTTC.

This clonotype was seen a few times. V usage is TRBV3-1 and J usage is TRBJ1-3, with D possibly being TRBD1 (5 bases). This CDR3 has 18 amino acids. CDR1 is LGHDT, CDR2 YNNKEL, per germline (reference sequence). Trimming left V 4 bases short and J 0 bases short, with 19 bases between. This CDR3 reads CASSRTRRTRLSGNTIYF. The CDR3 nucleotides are TGTGCCAGCAGCCGGACTAGGAGGACACGGCTCTCTGGAAACACCATATATTTT.

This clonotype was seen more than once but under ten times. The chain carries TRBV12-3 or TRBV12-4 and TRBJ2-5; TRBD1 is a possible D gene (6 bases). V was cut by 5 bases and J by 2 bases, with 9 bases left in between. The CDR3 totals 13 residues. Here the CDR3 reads CASSRGFQETQYF. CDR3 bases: TGTGCCAGCAGTAGGGGGTTTCAAGAGACCCAGTACTTC.